The TCR beta chain described here comes from a study of type 1 regulatory T cells. Whole-study context: T-allo10 is a Tr1-enriched, alloantigen-specific CD4 T cell product made in vitro. Study outcomes and limitations: Compared with non-Tr1 cells, Tr1 cells showed a narrower TCR repertoire.

One entry per CDR3 protein results from TCRdb running MiXCR on the reads. The sample has about 39,000 distinct CDR3 sequences; 10% to 15% are singletons. CDR3 length equals 15 residues. The germline CDR1 and CDR2 sequences are DFQATT and SNEGSKA (reference sequence). Deletions cut 0 bases from V and 4 bases from J, with 13 bases between. This clonotype has ten or more counts. Its antigen is currently unknown. The rearrangement uses TRBV20-1 and TRBJ2-1, with D possibly TRBD2 on 6 matching bases. The sequencing sample was made of cultured non-Tr1 T cells, either the whole culture or a sorted T cell fraction (not recorded which). The receptor comes from a human donor in good health. Here the CDR3 reads CSARDSLARYNEQFF. The CDR3 nucleotides are TGCAGTGCTAGAGATAGTCTAGCGAGGTACAATGAGCAGTTCTTC.